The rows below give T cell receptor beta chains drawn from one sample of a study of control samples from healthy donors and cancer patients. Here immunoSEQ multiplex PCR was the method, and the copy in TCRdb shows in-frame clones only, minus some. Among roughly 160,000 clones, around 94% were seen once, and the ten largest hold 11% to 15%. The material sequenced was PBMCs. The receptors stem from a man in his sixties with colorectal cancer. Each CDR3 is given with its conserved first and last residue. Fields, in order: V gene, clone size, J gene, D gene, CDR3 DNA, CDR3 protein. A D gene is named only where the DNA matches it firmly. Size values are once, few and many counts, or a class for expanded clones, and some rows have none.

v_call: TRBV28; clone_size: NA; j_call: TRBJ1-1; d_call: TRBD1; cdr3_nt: TGTGCCAGCAGCTTACCCCAGAACTCCGGGACAGGGGGCTGGAGGTCTTTCTTT; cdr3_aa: CASSLPQNSGTGGWRSFF
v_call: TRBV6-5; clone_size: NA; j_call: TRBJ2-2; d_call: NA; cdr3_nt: TGTGCCAGCAGTCCCCCCCTCGGGGAGCTGTTTTTT; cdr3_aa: CASSPPLGELFF
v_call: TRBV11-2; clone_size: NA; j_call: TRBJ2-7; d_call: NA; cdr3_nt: TGTGCCAGCAGCTTAGGGGGGCAGTCCTACGAGCAGTACTTC; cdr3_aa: CASSLGGQSYEQYF
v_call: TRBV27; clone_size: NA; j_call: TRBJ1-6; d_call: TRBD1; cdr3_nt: TGTGCCAGCAAATTCTTTGGGACAGGGGGCATAAGTTCACCCCTCCACTTT; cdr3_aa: CASKFFGTGGISSPLHF
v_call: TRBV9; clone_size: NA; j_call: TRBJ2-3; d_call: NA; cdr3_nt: TGTGCCAGCAGCGTAGGTGCGGAAATTAACACAGATACGCAGTATTTT; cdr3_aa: CASSVGAEINTDTQYF
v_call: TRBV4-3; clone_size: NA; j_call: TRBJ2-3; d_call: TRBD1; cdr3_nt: TGCGCCAGCAGCAGTGGGACAGGGAGCACAGATACGCAGTATTTT; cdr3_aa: CASSSGTGSTDTQYF
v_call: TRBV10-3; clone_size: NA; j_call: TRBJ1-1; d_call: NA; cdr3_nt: TGTGCCATCAGTGAGTCCCGGGTGGAGGGACCAACTGAAGCTTTCTTT; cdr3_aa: CAISESRVEGPTEAFF
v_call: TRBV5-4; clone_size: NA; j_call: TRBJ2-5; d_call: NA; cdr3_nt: TGTGCCAGCAGCTTGGGACAGGTTGGCCAGGAGACCCAGTACTTC; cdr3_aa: CASSLGQVGQETQYF
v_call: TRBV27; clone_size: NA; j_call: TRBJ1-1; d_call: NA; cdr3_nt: TGTGCCAGCCGTGGAGGAGACACTGAAGCTTTCTTT; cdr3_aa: CASRGGDTEAFF
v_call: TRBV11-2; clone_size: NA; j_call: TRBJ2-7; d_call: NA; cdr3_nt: TGTGCCAGCAGCTTAGGAGCGGCAAGAGCCTACGAGCAGTACTTC; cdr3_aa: CASSLGAARAYEQYF
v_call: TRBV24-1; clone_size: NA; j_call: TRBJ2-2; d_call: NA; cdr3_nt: TGTGCCACTCGGGGGACAGAGAACACCGGGGAGCTGTTTTTT; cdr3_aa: CATRGTENTGELFF
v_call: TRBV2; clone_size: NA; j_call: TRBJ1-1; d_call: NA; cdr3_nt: TGTGCCAGCAGTGACAGGCACACTGAAGCTTTCTTT; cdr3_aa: CASSDRHTEAFF
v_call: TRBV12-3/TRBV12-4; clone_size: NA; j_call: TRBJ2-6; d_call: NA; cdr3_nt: TGTGCCAGCGGGTCCGGGGCCAACGTCCTGACTTTC; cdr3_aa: CASGSGANVLTF
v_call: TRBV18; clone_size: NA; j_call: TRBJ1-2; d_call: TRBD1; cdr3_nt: TGTGCCAGCTCACCACCTGACAGGGTGGTTGGAAACACCTTC; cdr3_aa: CASSPPDRVVGNTF
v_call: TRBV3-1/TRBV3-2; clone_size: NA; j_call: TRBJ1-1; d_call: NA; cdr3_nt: TGTGCCAGCAGTGAAAGGGTGAACACTGAAGCTTTCTTT; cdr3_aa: CASSERVNTEAFF
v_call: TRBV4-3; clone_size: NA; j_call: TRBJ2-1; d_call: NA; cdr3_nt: TGCGCCAGCAGCCAAGATGAGGACGGGATTAACTCCTACAATGAGCAGTTCTTC; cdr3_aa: CASSQDEDGINSYNEQFF
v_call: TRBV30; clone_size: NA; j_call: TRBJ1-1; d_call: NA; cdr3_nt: TGTGCCTGGACAGGGCATGACACTGAAGCTTTCTTT; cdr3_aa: CAWTGHDTEAFF
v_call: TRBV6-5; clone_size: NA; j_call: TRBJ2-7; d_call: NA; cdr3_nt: TGTGCCAGCAGCCGTGACAGGAGTGGCTACGAGCAGTACTTC; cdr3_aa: CASSRDRSGYEQYF
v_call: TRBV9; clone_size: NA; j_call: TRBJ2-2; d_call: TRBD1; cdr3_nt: TGTGCCAGCAGCGTAGCGGGACAGCACACCGGGGAGCTGTTTTTT; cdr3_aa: CASSVAGQHTGELFF
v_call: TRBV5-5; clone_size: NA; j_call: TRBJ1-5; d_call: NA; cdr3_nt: TGTGCCAGCAGCTTGGGGACAAGGGGCGAGGGGGATCAGCCCCAGCATTTT; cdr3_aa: CASSLGTRGEGDQPQHF
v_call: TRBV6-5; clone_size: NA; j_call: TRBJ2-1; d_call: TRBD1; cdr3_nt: TGTGCCAGCAGACCAGGACAGGGACTCCCGAATGAGCAGTTCTTC; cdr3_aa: CASRPGQGLPNEQFF
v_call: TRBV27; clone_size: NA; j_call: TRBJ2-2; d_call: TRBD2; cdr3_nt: TGTGCCAGCAGTTTATCGGTAGCGGGGGGCCCCGGGGAGCTGTTTTTT; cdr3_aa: CASSLSVAGGPGELFF
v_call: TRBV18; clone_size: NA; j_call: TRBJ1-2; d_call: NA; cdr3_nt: TGTGCCAGCTCACCGGCGGTAAGGGGTGACTATGGCTACACCTTC; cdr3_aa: CASSPAVRGDYGYTF
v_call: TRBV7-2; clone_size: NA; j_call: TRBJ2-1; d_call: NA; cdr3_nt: TGTGCCAGCAGCTTAGCGGGTCTAGCTTGGGCTGAGCAGTTCTTC; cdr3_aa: CASSLAGLAWAEQFF
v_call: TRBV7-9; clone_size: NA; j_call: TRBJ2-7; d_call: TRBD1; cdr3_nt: TGTGCCAGCAGCCCAAACACCGGGACAGGGACCAAAAGCTCCTACGAGCAGTACTTC; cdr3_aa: CASSPNTGTGTKSSYEQYF
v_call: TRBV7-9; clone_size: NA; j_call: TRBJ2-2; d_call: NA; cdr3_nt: TGTGCCAGCAGCGTGGACAGTTTCGCCCGGGAGCTGTTTTTT; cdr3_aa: CASSVDSFARELFF
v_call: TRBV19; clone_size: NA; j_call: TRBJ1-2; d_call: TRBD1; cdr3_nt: TGTGCCAGTAGTATAAGGCCCGGACAGGGGTTCTATGGCTACACCTTC; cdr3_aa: CASSIRPGQGFYGYTF
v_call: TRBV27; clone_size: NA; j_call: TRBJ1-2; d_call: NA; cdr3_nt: TGTGCCAGCAGTTTATCCGGGACGCAGCCCCACTATGGCTACACCTTC; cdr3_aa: CASSLSGTQPHYGYTF
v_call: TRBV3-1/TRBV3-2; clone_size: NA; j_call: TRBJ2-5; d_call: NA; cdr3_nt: TGTGCCAGCCGCCACTTGGACAGCATCCAAGAGACCCAGTACTTC; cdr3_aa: CASRHLDSIQETQYF
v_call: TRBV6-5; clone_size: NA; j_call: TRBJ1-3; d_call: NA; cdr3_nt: TGTGCCAGCACCAACGGACAGGGAAACACCATATATTTT; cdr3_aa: CASTNGQGNTIYF
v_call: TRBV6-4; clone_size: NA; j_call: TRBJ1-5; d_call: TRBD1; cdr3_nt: TGTGCCAGCAGTGAACAGGGGAGCCCGGATCAGCCCCAGCATTTT; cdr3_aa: CASSEQGSPDQPQHF
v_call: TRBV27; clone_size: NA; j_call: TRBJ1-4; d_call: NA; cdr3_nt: TGTGCCAGCAGTTTAACAGGGCCTAGTGGGGGGACTAATGAAAAACTGTTTTTT; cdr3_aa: CASSLTGPSGGTNEKLFF
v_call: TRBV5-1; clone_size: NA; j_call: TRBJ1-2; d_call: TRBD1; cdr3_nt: TGCGCCAGCACAGGGGACAGGGGTGGCTATGGCTACACCTTC; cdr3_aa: CASTGDRGGYGYTF
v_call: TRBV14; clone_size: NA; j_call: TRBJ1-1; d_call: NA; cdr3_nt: TGTGCCAGCAGCCCCCTCATCGACACTGAAGCTTTCTTT; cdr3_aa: CASSPLIDTEAFF
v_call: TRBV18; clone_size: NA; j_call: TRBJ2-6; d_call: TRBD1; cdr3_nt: TGTGCCAGCTCACCACCGCAGGGGGCGGCGTATGGGGCCAACGTCCTGACTTTC; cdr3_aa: CASSPPQGAAYGANVLTF
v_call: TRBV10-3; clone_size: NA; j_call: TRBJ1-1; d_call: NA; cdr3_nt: TGTGCCATCAGTGAGTCAAGGGGAGAAACTGAAGCTTTCTTT; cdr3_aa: CAISESRGETEAFF
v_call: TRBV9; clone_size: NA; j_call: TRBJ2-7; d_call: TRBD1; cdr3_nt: TGTGCCAGCAGCGTAGGGTGGGACAGCTCCTACGAGCAGTACTTC; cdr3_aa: CASSVGWDSSYEQYF
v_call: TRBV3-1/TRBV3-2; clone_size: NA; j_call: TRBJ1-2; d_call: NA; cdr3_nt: TGTGCCAGCAGCCAAGGGTCGTCAGGGCGGGTCGGCTACACCTTC; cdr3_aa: CASSQGSSGRVGYTF
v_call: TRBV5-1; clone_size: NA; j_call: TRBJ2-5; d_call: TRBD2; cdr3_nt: TGCGCCAGCAGCCTCGGGCTAGCGGGGGAAGAGACCCAGTACTTC; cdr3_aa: CASSLGLAGEETQYF
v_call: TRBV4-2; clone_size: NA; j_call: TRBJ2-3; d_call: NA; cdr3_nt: TGTGCCAGCAGCCAAGATGGTACGCGGACATCGGGAACAGATACGCAGTATTTT; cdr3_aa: CASSQDGTRTSGTDTQYF
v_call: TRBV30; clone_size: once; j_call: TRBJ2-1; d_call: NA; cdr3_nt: TGTGCCTGGACTAGCGCCAATGAGCAGTTCTTC; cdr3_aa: CAWTSANEQFF
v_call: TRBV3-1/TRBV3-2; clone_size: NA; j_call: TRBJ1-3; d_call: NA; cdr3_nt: TGTGCCAGCAGCCATTTGACACCGAGCTCTGGAAACACCATATATTTT; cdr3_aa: CASSHLTPSSGNTIYF
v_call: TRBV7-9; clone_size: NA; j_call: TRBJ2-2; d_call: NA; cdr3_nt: TGTGCCAGCAGCCCCCTGAGGCAGAACACCGGGGAGCTGTTTTTT; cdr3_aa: CASSPLRQNTGELFF
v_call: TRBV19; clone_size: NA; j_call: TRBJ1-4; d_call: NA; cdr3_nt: NA; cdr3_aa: CASIRQGRMKNCFF
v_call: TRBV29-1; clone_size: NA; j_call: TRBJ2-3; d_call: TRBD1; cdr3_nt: TGCAGCGTTGAAGATTATTGGGCAGGGGGACCGTCCGGCGGCACAGATACGCAGTATTTT; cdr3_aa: CSVEDYWAGGPSGGTDTQYF
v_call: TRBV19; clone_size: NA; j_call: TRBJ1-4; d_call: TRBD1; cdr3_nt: TGTGCCAGTAGTATGGCGGATAGGGGGCAAGAAAAACTGTTTTTT; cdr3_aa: CASSMADRGQEKLFF
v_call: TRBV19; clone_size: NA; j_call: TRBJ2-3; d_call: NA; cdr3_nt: TGTGCCAGTAGTCGATCCGGCACAGATACGCAGTATTTT; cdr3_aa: CASSRSGTDTQYF
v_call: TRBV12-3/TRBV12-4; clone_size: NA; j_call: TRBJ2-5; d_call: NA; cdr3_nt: TGTGCCAGCAGTTTGCTGCGGGAGACCCAGTACTTC; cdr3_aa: CASSLLRETQYF
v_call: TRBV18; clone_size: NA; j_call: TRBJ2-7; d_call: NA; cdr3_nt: TGTGCCAGCTCACCGACACTCTCCTACGAGCAGTACTTC; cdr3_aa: CASSPTLSYEQYF
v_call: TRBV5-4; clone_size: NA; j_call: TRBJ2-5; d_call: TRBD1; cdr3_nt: TGTGCCAGCAGCTTGGGGGGACAGGGTTCTCAAGAGACCCAGTACTTC; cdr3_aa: CASSLGGQGSQETQYF